The 17 T cell receptor beta chains below all came from one sample that was sequenced in a study of blood T cells in healthy people across ages. Alongside a J-beta primer mix, a sample-barcoded 5' primer served in a second PCR lasting about 7 to 12 cycles. TCRdb re-called the 5' RACE reads through MiXCR, storing one row per CDR3 protein. The table has over 600,000 distinct CDR3 sequences, about 61% seen once. Sequencing was carried out using blood. Receptors were obtained from a man aged 40-49 years in good health.

The chain links TRBV29-1 to TRBJ2-1; 10 nucleotides agree with TRBD2. Germline lookup yields CDR1 SQVTM and CDR2 ANQGSEA. The V and J ends lost 4 bases and 7 bases, in that order; junction bases with no gene match: 7. This CDR3 has 14 amino acids. The CDR3: CSVAPSGGTNEQFF. Written as DNA, the CDR3 is TGCAGCGTTGCCCCTAGCGGGGGAACGAATGAGCAGTTCTTC.

The rearrangement links TRBV7-9 to TRBJ1-1; no definite D call. The CDR3 is made up of 13 amino acids. Between the trimmed V and J ends, which lost 5 bases and 1 base, there was a span of 8 bases. CDR1 SEHNR and CDR2 FQNEAQ come from the germline V gene (reference sequence). CDR3 sequence (DNA): TGTGCCAGCAGCATGCACGAGAACACTGAAGCTTTCTTT. The encoded protein is CASSMHENTEAFF.

This clonotype was seen a few times. The chain recombines TRBV11-1 with TRBJ2-5, with TRBD2 identical over 10 bases. Looked up from germline, CDR1 is SGHAT and CDR2 is FQDESV (reference sequence). The CDR3 runs 17 residues. After removal of 1 base from V and 3 bases from J, the junction contained 8 bases not matched to a gene. The CDR3 DNA reads TGTGCCAGCAGCTTAGAGGCCGATCTAGCGGGAGAAGAGACCCAGTACTTC. Translation: CASSLEADLAGEETQYF.

On this clonotype: This may be a read error, as it is one base from a much larger clone. The genes are TRBV15 and TRBJ2-3; a weak D match, TRBD1 (6 bases). Trimming removed 7 bases at V and 3 bases at J, with 11 bases between. CDR1 LNHNV and CDR2 YYDKDF come from the germline V gene (reference sequence). This CDR3 has 13 amino acids. CDR3 DNA: TGTGCCACCAACACCAGGGGTACAGATACGCAGTATTTT. Translating gives CATNTRGTDTQYF.

CDR3 sequence: CASSQGGVKLSTEAFF. CDR3 sequence (DNA): TGTGCCAGCAGCCAGGGGGGTGTAAAGCTGAGCACTGAAGCTTTCTTT. This rearrangement joins TRBV4-2 to TRBJ1-1; TRBD1 is a possible D gene (5 bases). The CDR3 spans 16 residues. V dropped 3 bases and J dropped 4 bases, with 18 bases sitting between them. Germline loops: CDR1 LGHNA, CDR2 YNFKEQ.

This chain connects TRBV4-3 to TRBJ2-5, with D perhaps assigned TRBD1 or TRBD2 (5 bases each). This CDR3 has 15 residues. V lost 4 bases, J lost 4 bases, and 16 bases lay in between. The germline V gene encodes CDR1 LGHNA and CDR2 YSLEER. CDR3: CASSPDPGTPETQYF. In DNA, the CDR3 is TGCGCCAGCAGCCCGGATCCGGGGACCCCAGAGACCCAGTACTTC.

V is TRBV5-1 and J is TRBJ2-5; D is perhaps TRBD1 (6 bases). The germline CDR1 and CDR2 sequences are SGHRS and YFSETQ. This CDR3 comprises 15 residues. V gave up 2 bases and J gave up 4 bases, with 15 bases separating them. DNA of the CDR3: TGCGCCAGCAGCTTTGCTGGGGGCGTGGGAGAGACCCAGTACTTC. Translation gives CASSFAGGVGETQYF. Full variable domain (remainder filled in from reference TRBV5-1 and TRBJ2-5): KAGVTQTPRYLIKTRGQQVTLSCSPISGHRSVSWYQQTPGQGLQFLFEYFSETQRNKGNFPGRFSGRQFSNSRSEMNVSTLELGDSALYLCASSFAGGVGETQYFGPGTRLLVL.

The gene calls are TRBV24-1 and TRBJ1-4; D uncertain. The CDR3 covers 14 residues. Per germline, CDR1 KGHDR and CDR2 SFDVKD. The germline V and J ends were trimmed by 5 bases and 5 bases, with 11 bases remaining between them. The CDR3 spells CATSGTAKNEKLFF. CDR3 bases: TGTGCCACCAGTGGGACCGCAAAGAATGAAAAACTGTTTTTT.

The chain is built from TRBV9 and TRBJ1-2; 8 nucleotides agree with TRBD1. Trimming took 4 bases from V and 2 from J; bases not matched to a gene: 7. Germline V gene data show CDR1 as SGDLS and CDR2 as YYNGEE. The length of the CDR3 is 15 residues. Here the CDR3 reads CASSPTGGPNYGYTF. For the CDR3, the DNA is TGTGCCAGCAGCCCCACAGGGGGGCCCAACTATGGCTACACCTTC.

This clonotype was seen more than once but under ten times. The chain has TRBV12-3 or TRBV12-4 and TRBJ2-1; 11 nucleotides line up with TRBD2. CDR3 length equals 19 residues. J lost 0 bases, V lost 3 bases, and 10 bases had no gene match. The chain's CDR3 is CASSFPSGRLKSSYNEQFF. CDR3 coding DNA: TGTGCCAGCAGTTTCCCTAGCGGGAGGTTAAAGAGCTCCTACAATGAGCAGTTCTTC.

This clonotype was observed a few times. V gene TRBV7-9 combines with J gene TRBJ2-3, with TRBD2 matching 12 bases. The trim removed 4 bases at V and 0 bases at J, leaving 5 bases unmatched. Germline V gene sequence: CDR1 SEHNR, CDR2 FQNEAQ (reference sequence). This CDR3 is built from 17 residues. The CDR3 region is CASSSGTSGFSTDTQYF. DNA for the CDR3: TGTGCCAGCAGCTCGGGGACTAGCGGGTTTAGCACAGATACGCAGTATTTT.

Regarding this clonotype: One junction end disagrees with the germline gene, perhaps due to a read error. This chain connects TRBV10-3 to TRBJ2-5; D tentatively fits TRBD1 or TRBD2 (5 bases each). CDR3 size: 14 residues. Germline V CDR1 and CDR2: ENHRY, SYGVKD. The CDR3 spells CAVSESGGAETQYF. The CDR3, as DNA: TGTGCCGTCAGTGAGTCTGGGGGTGCGGAGACCCAGTACTTC.

The table lists this clonotype with a few counts. The chain has TRBV20-1 and TRBJ2-1; TRBD1 matches 10 bases. The V gene's germline CDR1 is DFQATT and CDR2 SNEGSKA (reference sequence). Losses at the gene ends were 5 bases for V and 7 bases for J; bases not matched to a gene: 14. This CDR3 is 16 amino acids long. CDR3: CSAYNPAGQGRNEQFF. The CDR3 DNA follows: TGCAGTGCTTATAACCCCGCGGGACAGGGGAGAAATGAGCAGTTCTTC.

The chain employs TRBV7-2 and TRBJ1-2; the D is unclear. The CDR3 runs 15 residues. Germline lookup yields CDR1 SGHTA and CDR2 FQGNSA. Trimming cost V 2 bases and J 0 bases, with 10 bases left between them. CDR3 bases: TGTGCCAGCAGCTTAAGACCAGGACCTAACTATGGCTACACCTTC. As protein: CASSLRPGPNYGYTF.

The chain links TRBV2 to TRBJ2-4; a weak D match, TRBD1 (6 bases). The J call may be mistaken, given a closer DNA end match to TRBJ2-7. The CDR3 sequence is 12 residues long. Germline V gene sequence: CDR1 SNHLY, CDR2 FYNNEI. The CDR3 reads CASRRTAYEQYF. In DNA, the CDR3 is TGTGCCAGCCGACGGACAGCCTACGAGCAGTACTTC.

The chain is built from TRBV7-2 and TRBJ2-7; D uncertain. Between the trimmed V and J ends, which lost 0 bases and 1 base, there was a span of 7 bases. The V gene's germline CDR1 is SGHTA and CDR2 FQGNSA. The CDR3 covers 14 residues. The chain's CDR3 is CASSLARQSYEQYF. DNA of the CDR3: TGTGCCAGCAGCTTAGCGCGACAATCCTACGAGCAGTACTTC.

The rearrangement uses TRBV2 and TRBJ2-1; D gene uncertain. CDR1 is SNHLY and CDR2 is FYNNEI in the germline V gene. V was trimmed by 11 bases and J by 8 bases, leaving 19 bases between them. This CDR3 region has 13 residues. CDR3 protein: CAQHGEARDEQFF. The CDR3 DNA sequence: TGTGCCCAGCACGGCGAGGCGCGCGATGAGCAGTTCTTC.